A selection of T cell receptor beta chains follows, all from one sample in a study of T cells after yellow fever vaccination. TCRdb redid the calling of the 5' RACE reads with MiXCR, one entry per CDR3 protein. The sample contains approximately 340,000 distinct CDR3 sequences, about 9.5% of which appear only once. The sequenced sample was PBMCs, obtained on the day of the first yellow fever vaccination. The receptors originated from a young man who received the YFV17D yellow fever vaccine. CDR3s include the opening cysteine and the closing phenylalanine or tryptophan. The D gene is left open where the match is weak. Size values are once, few and many counts, or a class for expanded clones, and some rows have none.

D: NA
V: TRBV5-1
length: 15
J: TRBJ2-7
size: NA
DNA: TGCGCCAGCAGCTTCCGACAAGGGGGAATCTACGAGCAGTACTTC
CDR3: CASSFRQGGIYEQYF

D: NA
V: TRBV20-1
length: 11
J: TRBJ1-2
size: NA
DNA: TGCAGTGGGACGGATGACTATGGCTACACCTTC
CDR3: CSGTDDYGYTF

D: NA
V: TRBV4-2
length: 16
J: TRBJ1-1
size: NA
DNA: TGTGCCAGCAGCCAAGATCTTGGCAGGGAATACACTGAAGCTTTCTTT
CDR3: CASSQDLGREYTEAFF

D: NA
V: TRBV12-3/TRBV12-4
length: 14
J: TRBJ1-1
size: many
DNA: TGTGCCAGCAGCCCTAGAGTCCTGGCAACTGAAGCTTTCTTT
CDR3: CASSPRVLATEAFF

D: NA
V: TRBV11-2
length: 15
J: TRBJ1-3
size: many
DNA: TGTGCCAGCAGCTCACAGGGCCTCTCTGGAAACACCATATATTTT
CDR3: CASSSQGLSGNTIYF

D: TRBD1
V: TRBV7-2
length: 14
J: TRBJ2-1
size: many
DNA: TGTGCCAGCAGCCCGGGGCCGGGGGACAGGGGGCAGTTCTTC
CDR3: CASSPGPGDRGQFF

D: TRBD2
V: TRBV7-9
length: 16
J: TRBJ2-1
size: many
DNA: TGTGCCAGCAGCCTGGATCAGCGGGGGGGTTACAATGAGCAGTTCTTC
CDR3: CASSLDQRGGYNEQFF

D: NA
V: TRBV7-2
length: 14
J: TRBJ1-1
size: many
DNA: TGTGCCAGCAGCTTCCTAGTAGTGAACACTGAAGCTTTCTTT
CDR3: CASSFLVVNTEAFF

D: TRBD2
V: TRBV7-2
length: 15
J: TRBJ2-3
size: NA
DNA: TGTGCCAGCAGCCAGAGCGGGGGGGCCCCAGATACGCAGTATTTT
CDR3: CASSQSGGAPDTQYF

D: TRBD2
V: TRBV6-1
length: 14
J: TRBJ2-1
size: many
DNA: TGTGCGATCCGTAAGGGCGGGGGTTACAATGAGCAGTTCTTC
CDR3: CAIRKGGGYNEQFF

D: NA
V: TRBV7-9
length: 14
J: TRBJ1-1
size: NA
DNA: TGTGCCAGCAGCCTAGCCGAGGGAGGCACTGAAGCTTTCTTT
CDR3: CASSLAEGGTEAFF

D: NA
V: TRBV4-1
length: 16
J: TRBJ2-3
size: NA
DNA: TGCGCCAGCAGCCAAGAGCCGGGGGGCTCCACAGATACGCAGTATTTT
CDR3: CASSQEPGGSTDTQYF

D: NA
V: TRBV5-5
length: 15
J: TRBJ1-4
size: few
DNA: TGTGCCAGCAGCCCCGACAGAAGGGGAGGTGAAAAACTGTTTTTT
CDR3: CASSPDRRGGEKLFF

D: NA
V: TRBV5-5
length: 13
J: TRBJ1-2
size: many
DNA: TGTGCCAGCAGCCCGTCCTATTCCTATGGCTACACCTTC
CDR3: CASSPSYSYGYTF

D: TRBD1
V: TRBV5-4
length: 15
J: TRBJ2-5
size: few
DNA: TGTGCCAGCAGCTCACCGGGACAGACCCAAGAGACCCAGTACTTC
CDR3: CASSSPGQTQETQYF

D: TRBD1
V: TRBV5-4
length: 14
J: TRBJ2-3
size: NA
DNA: TGTGCCAGCAGCTTTAGGGCAGGGGGAGATACGCAGTATTTT
CDR3: CASSFRAGGDTQYF

D: TRBD2
V: TRBV20-1
length: 16
J: TRBJ2-3
size: few
DNA: TGCAGTGCTACCATCGGCTGGAGCGGGGGTTCGTATACGCAGTATTTT
CDR3: CSATIGWSGGSYTQYF

D: NA
V: TRBV7-2
length: 12
J: TRBJ1-1
size: NA
DNA: TGTGCCAGCAGCCCCGGGACCAACCAAGCTTTCTTT
CDR3: CASSPGTNQAFF

D: NA
V: TRBV24-1
length: 14
J: TRBJ2-3
size: once
DNA: TGTGCCACCAGTGATTCGGTAGCCTCCGATACGCAGTATTTT
CDR3: CATSDSVASDTQYF

D: NA
V: TRBV29-1
length: 13
J: TRBJ1-1
size: NA
DNA: TGCAGCGTTGATAAGGGAAGGGCCACTGAAGCTTTCTTT
CDR3: CSVDKGRATEAFF

D: TRBD1
V: TRBV27
length: 16
J: TRBJ1-5
size: few
DNA: TGTGCCAGCAGTTTCCCCCGACAGGGGCTTAATCAGCCCCAGCATTTT
CDR3: CASSFPRQGLNQPQHF

D: TRBD2
V: TRBV5-4
length: 17
J: TRBJ2-1
size: many
DNA: TGTGCCAGCAGCTTCCTACGACCTGGCGGGGGGGACAATGAGCAGTTCTTC
CDR3: CASSFLRPGGGDNEQFF

D: TRBD1
V: TRBV12-3/TRBV12-4
length: 14
J: TRBJ2-3
size: few
DNA: TGTGCCAGCAGGGCCACAGGGGGCAAAGATACGCAGTATTTT
CDR3: CASRATGGKDTQYF

D: NA
V: TRBV6-1
length: 15
J: TRBJ1-2
size: NA
DNA: TGTGCCAGCAGTCCCGGGACACGTTGGAACTATGGCTACACCTTC
CDR3: CASSPGTRWNYGYTF

D: NA
V: TRBV7-3
length: 13
J: TRBJ2-4
size: few
DNA: TGTGCCAGCAGCGTCGACAGGGAGGACATTCAGTACTTC
CDR3: CASSVDREDIQYF

D: TRBD1
V: TRBV10-3
length: 16
J: TRBJ1-4
size: many
DNA: TGTGCCATCAGTGAGACTACGACAGGGGGGAATGAAAAACTGTTTTTT
CDR3: CAISETTTGGNEKLFF

D: TRBD1
V: TRBV3-1
length: 15
J: TRBJ1-4
size: few
DNA: TGTGCCAGCAGCCAAACCGGGACAGGGGGTGAAAAACTGTTTTTT
CDR3: CASSQTGTGGEKLFF

D: NA
V: TRBV6-1
length: 14
J: TRBJ2-7
size: NA
DNA: TGTGCCAGCAGTCAGGTTAGGTCCCACTACGAGCAGTACTTC
CDR3: CASSQVRSHYEQYF

D: NA
V: TRBV28
length: 14
J: TRBJ1-2
size: NA
DNA: TGTGCCAGCAGAGGGATTCGGGCTGGCTATGGCTACACCTTC
CDR3: CASRGIRAGYGYTF

D: TRBD2
V: TRBV4-2
length: 16
J: TRBJ2-1
size: NA
DNA: TGTGCCAGCAGCGCATCACTAGCGGGGGGGTCCAATGAGCAGTTCTTC
CDR3: CASSASLAGGSNEQFF

D: TRBD2
V: TRBV15
length: 15
J: TRBJ2-1
size: many
DNA: TGTGCCACCAGGATCCCGGGACTACCTTCCAATGAGCAGTTCTTC
CDR3: CATRIPGLPSNEQFF

D: NA
V: TRBV5-1
length: 14
J: TRBJ1-4
size: many
DNA: TGCGCCAGCACGCGGGCCTCAACTAATGAAAAACTGTTTTTT
CDR3: CASTRASTNEKLFF

D: NA
V: TRBV5-1
length: 15
J: TRBJ2-2
size: few
DNA: TGCGCCAGCAGCCTCGACACAATAGAAACCGGGGAGCTGTTTTTT
CDR3: CASSLDTIETGELFF

D: NA
V: TRBV9
length: 15
J: TRBJ2-1
size: many
DNA: TGTGCCAGCAGCACCCTCCCAAGCTCCTACAATGAGCAGTTCTTC
CDR3: CASSTLPSSYNEQFF